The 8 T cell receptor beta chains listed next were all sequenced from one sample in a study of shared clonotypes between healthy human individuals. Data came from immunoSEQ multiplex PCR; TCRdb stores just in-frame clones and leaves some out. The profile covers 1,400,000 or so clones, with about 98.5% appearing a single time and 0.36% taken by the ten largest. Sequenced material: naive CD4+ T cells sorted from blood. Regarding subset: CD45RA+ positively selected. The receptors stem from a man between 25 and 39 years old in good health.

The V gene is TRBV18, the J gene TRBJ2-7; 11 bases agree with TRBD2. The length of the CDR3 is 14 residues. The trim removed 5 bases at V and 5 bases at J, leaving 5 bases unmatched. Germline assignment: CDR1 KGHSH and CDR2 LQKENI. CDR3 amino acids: CASSNSGRANEQYF. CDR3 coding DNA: TGTGCCAGCTCAAATAGCGGGAGGGCCAACGAGCAGTACTTC. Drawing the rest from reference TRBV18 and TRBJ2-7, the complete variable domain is NAGVMQNPRHLVRRRGQEARLRCSPMKGHSHVYWYRQLPEEGLKFMVYLQKENIIDESGMPKERFSAEFPKEGPSILRIQQVVRGDSAAYFCASSNSGRANEQYFGPGTRLTVT.

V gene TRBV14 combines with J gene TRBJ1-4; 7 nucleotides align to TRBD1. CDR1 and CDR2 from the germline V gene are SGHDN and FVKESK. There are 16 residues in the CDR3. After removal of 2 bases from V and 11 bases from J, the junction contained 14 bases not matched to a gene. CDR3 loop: CASSQRISGGVEKLFF. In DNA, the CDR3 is TGTGCCAGCAGCCAACGGATCTCAGGGGGAGTTGAGAAACTGTTTTTT.

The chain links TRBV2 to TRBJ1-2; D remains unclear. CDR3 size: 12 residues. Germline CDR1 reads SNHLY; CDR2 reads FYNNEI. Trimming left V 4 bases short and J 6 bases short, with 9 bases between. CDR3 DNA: TGTGCCAGCAGTGTACGGGGAGATGGCTACACCTTC. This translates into CASSVRGDGYTF. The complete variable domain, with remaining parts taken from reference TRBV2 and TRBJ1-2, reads EPEVTQTPSHQVTQMGQEVILRCVPISNHLYFYWYRQILGQKVEFLVSFYNNEISEKSEIFDDQFSVERPDGSNFTLKIRSTKLEDSAMYFCASSVRGDGYTFGSGTRLTVV.

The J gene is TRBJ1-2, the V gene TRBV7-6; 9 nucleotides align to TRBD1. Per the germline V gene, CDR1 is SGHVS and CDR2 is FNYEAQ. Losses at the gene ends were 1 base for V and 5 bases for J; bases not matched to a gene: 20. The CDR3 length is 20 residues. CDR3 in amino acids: CASSLGGAGTGPRRPYGYTF. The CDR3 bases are TGTGCCAGCAGCTTAGGGGGAGCCGGGACAGGGCCCCGCAGACCTTATGGCTACACCTTC.

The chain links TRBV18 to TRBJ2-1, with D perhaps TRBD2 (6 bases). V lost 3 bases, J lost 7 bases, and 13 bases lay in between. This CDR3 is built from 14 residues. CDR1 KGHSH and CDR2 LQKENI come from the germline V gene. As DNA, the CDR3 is TGTGCCAGCTCACCTAGCGGTCCCGGGAATGAGCAGTTCTTC. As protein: CASSPSGPGNEQFF.

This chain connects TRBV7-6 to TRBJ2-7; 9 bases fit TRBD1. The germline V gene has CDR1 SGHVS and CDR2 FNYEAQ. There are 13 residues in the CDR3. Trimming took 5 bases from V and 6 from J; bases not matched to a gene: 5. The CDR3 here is CASSATGGGEQYF. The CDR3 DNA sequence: TGTGCCAGCAGCGCCACAGGGGGCGGCGAGCAGTACTTC.

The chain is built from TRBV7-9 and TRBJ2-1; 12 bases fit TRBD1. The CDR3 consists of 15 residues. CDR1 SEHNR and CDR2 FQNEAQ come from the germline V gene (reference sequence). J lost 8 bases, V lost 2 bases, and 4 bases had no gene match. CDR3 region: CASSLKGQGAHEQFF. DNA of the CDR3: TGTGCCAGCAGCTTAAAGGGACAGGGGGCGCATGAGCAGTTCTTC.

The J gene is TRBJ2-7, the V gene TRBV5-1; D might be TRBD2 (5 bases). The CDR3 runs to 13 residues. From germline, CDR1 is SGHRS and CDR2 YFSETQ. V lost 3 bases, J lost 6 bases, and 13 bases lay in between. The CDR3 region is CASSSDPEGEQYF. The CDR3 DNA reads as TGCGCCAGCAGCTCGGATCCCGAGGGCGAGCAGTACTTC.